These 6 T cell receptor beta chains were sequenced from one sample in a study of identical twins. MiXCR was run by TCRdb on the 5' RACE reads, yielding one entry per CDR3 protein. The table includes some 660,000 distinct CDR3 sequences, around 8.3% detected once. The sample was also reused in another study, on yellow fever vaccine responses in identical twins.

The sequenced material came from PBMCs. Source of these receptors: a woman between 18 and 30 years old in good health.

This clonotype was recorded a few times. V is TRBV7-2 and J is TRBJ1-5; D may be TRBD1 (5 bases). The germline CDR1 and CDR2 sequences are SGHTA and FQGNSA. Trimming cost V 5 bases and J 6 bases, with 17 bases left between them. This CDR3 has 15 amino acids. The CDR3 protein is CASSQMVGGGQPQHF. In DNA, the CDR3 is TGTGCCAGCAGCCAAATGGTCGGGGGTGGTCAGCCCCAGCATTTT.

The rearrangement joins TRBV11-2 to TRBJ2-7; a possible D gene is TRBD2 (6 bases). The length of the CDR3 is 15 residues. Germline V CDR1 and CDR2: SGHAT, FQNNGV. The V and J ends lost 5 bases and 1 base respectively, with 15 bases between them. The CDR3 nucleotides are TGTGCCAGCAGCCCGTGGGAGGCCCTTTCCTACGAGCAGTACTTC. It specifies CASSPWEALSYEQYF.

This clonotype was recorded at least ten times. V usage is TRBV20-1 and J usage is TRBJ1-2, with D unresolved. The germline V gene has CDR1 DFQATT and CDR2 SNEGSKA (reference sequence). Trimming took off 0 bases at V and 5 bases at J, with 13 bases between the two ends. This CDR3 is 14 amino acids long. The CDR3 bases are TGCAGTGCTAGAGATACGGATAAGTATTATGGCTACACCTTC. This encodes CSARDTDKYYGYTF.

This clonotype was observed a handful of times. V gene TRBV18 combines with J gene TRBJ2-7; D tentatively reads TRBD1 or TRBD2 (5 bases each). In germline, CDR1 is KGHSH, CDR2 LQKENI. V lost 6 bases and J 2 bases, leaving 14 bases between the germline ends. This CDR3 comprises 14 residues. In DNA, the CDR3 is TGTGCCAGCTCGCCAAACCGGGACGCCTACGAGCAGTACTTC. Its protein product is CASSPNRDAYEQYF.

This clonotype was recorded a few times. J is TRBJ2-5 and V is TRBV7-8; 8 bases are shared with TRBD2. Trimming cost V 5 bases and J 4 bases; bases outside gene matches: 24. CDR1 SGHVS and CDR2 FQNEAQ come from the germline V gene. The CDR3 extends over 20 amino acids. In DNA form, the CDR3 reads TGTGCCAGCAGCATATCCCTGTCCGGCGGGGGGACCTCCCCACCAGAGACCCAGTACTTC. Translation gives CASSISLSGGGTSPPETQYF.

This clonotype was observed a handful of times. The genes are TRBV7-9 and TRBJ2-1, with D maybe TRBD1 (5 bases). The CDR3 is made up of 15 amino acids. Germline assignment: CDR1 SEHNR and CDR2 FQNEAQ (reference sequence). Between the trimmed V and J ends, which lost 1 base and 5 bases, there was a span of 12 bases. The CDR3, as DNA: TGTGCCAGCAGCTTAGTTAGGGGCAGGGACAATGAGCAGTTCTTC. It codes for CASSLVRGRDNEQFF.